This TCR beta chain is drawn from a study of T-cell reconstitution after alpha-beta-depleted transplantation in children. A library of TCRbeta sequences, prepared with unique molecular identifiers, was generated. Each CDR3 protein gets one entry after TCRdb re-called the PCR reads with MiXCR. Of hundreds of thousands of distinct CDR3 sequences in the sample, approximately 29% were seen once. CDR3 size: 14 residues. The sample holds one count of this clonotype. Mismatch with germline at one junction end may stem from a read error. Source: PBMCs from the stem cell graft donor, taken from the stem cell graft. This TCR derives from a human donor who donated a stem cell graft to a child with aplastic anemia. The chain employs TRBV12-3 or TRBV12-4 and TRBJ1-1; 7 bases are shared with TRBD1. The CDR3 nucleotides are TGTGCCAGCAGAGCTGACAGGGTGAAAACTGAAGCTTTCTTT. It codes for CASRADRVKTEAFF.